The present entry profiles one T cell receptor beta chain with its context. The antigen is not known. This entry belongs to a study of T cell repertoires in cytomegalovirus infection. Overall study: Public TCR beta signature analysis indicated the presence of both CMV infection and matching HLA type. Findings and limits, study-wide: HLA-C-restricted CMV clonotypes gave the most frequent clonotype in two of eight donors. The cumulative frequency of public TCR beta families distinguished individuals who carried CMV together with the relevant HLA.

In TCRdb, the reads were re-called with MiXCR into one record per CDR3 protein. The table includes 150,000 to 200,000 distinct CDR3 sequences, around 14% detected once. The germline V gene encodes CDR1 KGHDR and CDR2 SFDVKD. The CDR3 consists of 15 residues. V was cut by 5 bases and J by 0 bases, with 10 bases left in between. The specimen was PBMCs. V usage is TRBV24-1 and J usage is TRBJ1-5; D is ambiguous. The sequence was collected from a human donor in good health (CMV status not recorded). Some clones in this sample may be carry-over from other donors' samples. The CDR3 nucleotides read TGTGCCACCAGTGGGCGGGGAGCTAGCAATCAGCCCCAGCATTTT. Translated, it gives CATSGRGASNQPQHF.